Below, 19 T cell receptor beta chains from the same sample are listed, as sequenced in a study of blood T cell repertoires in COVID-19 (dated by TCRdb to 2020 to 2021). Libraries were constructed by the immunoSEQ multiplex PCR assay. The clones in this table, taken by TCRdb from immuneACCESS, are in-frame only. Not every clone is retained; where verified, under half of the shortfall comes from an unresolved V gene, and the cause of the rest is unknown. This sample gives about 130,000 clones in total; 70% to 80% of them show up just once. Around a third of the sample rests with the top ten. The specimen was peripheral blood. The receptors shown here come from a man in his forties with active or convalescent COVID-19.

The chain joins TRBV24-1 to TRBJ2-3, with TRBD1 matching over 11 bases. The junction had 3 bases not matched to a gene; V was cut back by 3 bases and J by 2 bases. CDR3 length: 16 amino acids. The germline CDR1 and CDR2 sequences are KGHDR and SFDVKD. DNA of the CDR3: TGTGCCACCAGTGATAAGGGACAGGGGGTCACAGATACGCAGTATTTT. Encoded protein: CATSDKGQGVTDTQYF.

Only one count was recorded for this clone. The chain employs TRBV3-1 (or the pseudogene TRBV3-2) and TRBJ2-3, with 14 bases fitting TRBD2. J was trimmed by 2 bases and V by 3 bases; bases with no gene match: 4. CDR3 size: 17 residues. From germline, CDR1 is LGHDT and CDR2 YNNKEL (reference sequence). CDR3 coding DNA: TGTGCCAGCAGCCAGGGACTAGCGGGGGCCACCACAGATACGCAGTATTTT. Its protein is CASSQGLAGATTDTQYF.

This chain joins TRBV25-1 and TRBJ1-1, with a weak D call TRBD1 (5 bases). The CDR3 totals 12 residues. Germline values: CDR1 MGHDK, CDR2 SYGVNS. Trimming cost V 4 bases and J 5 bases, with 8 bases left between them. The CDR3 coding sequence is TGTGCCAGCAGTGCCGGGGGTACTGAAGCTTTCTTT. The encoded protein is CASSAGGTEAFF.

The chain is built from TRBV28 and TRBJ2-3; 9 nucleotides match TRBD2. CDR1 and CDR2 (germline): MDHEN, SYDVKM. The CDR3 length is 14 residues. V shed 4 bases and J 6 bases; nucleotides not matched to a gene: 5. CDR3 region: CASSSAGGSDTQYF. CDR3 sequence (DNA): TGTGCCAGCAGTTCAGCGGGAGGATCCGATACGCAGTATTTT.

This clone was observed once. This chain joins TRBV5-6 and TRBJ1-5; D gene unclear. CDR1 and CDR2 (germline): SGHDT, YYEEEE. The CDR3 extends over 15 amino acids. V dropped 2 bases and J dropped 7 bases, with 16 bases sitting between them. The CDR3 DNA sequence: TGTGCCAGCAGCTTTTTTGAAGCGGAAGGGCAGCCCCAGCATTTT. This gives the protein CASSFFEAEGQPQHF. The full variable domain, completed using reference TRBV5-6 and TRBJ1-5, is DAGVTQSPTHLIKTRGQQVTLRCSPKSGHDTVSWYQQALGQGPQFIFQYYEEEERQRGNFPDRFSGHQFPNYSSELNVNALLLGDSALYLCASSFFEAEGQPQHFGDGTRLSIL.

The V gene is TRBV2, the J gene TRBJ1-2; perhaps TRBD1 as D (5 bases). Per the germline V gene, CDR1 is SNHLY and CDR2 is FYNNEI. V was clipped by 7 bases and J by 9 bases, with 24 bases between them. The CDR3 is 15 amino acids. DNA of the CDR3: TGTGCCAGCAAAAGTACGGCAGGGAATCGAGGTAGCTACACCTTC. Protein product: CASKSTAGNRGSYTF.

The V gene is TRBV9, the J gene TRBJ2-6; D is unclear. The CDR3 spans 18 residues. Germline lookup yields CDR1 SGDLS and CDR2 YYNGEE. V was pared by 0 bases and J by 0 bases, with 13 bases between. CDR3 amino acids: CASSVGGNPLSGANVLTF. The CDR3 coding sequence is TGTGCCAGCAGCGTAGGAGGAAACCCTCTCTCTGGGGCCAACGTCCTGACTTTC.

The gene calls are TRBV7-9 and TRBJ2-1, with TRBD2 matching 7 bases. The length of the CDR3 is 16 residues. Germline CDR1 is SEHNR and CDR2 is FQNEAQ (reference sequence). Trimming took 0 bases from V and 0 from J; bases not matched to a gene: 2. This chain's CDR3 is CASSLAAGASYNEQFF. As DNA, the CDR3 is TGTGCCAGCAGCTTAGCGGCGGGAGCCTCCTACAATGAGCAGTTCTTC.

CDR3 sequence: CASSQRGQAEAFF. In DNA form, the CDR3 reads TGTGCCAGCAGCCAAAGGGGTCAGGCTGAAGCTTTCTTT. The chain links TRBV3-1 (or the pseudogene TRBV3-2) to TRBJ1-1; a possible D gene is TRBD1 (5 bases). V lost 2 bases, J lost 6 bases, and 10 bases lay in between. The germline CDR1 and CDR2 sequences are LGHDT and YNNKEL (reference sequence). This CDR3 has 13 residues.

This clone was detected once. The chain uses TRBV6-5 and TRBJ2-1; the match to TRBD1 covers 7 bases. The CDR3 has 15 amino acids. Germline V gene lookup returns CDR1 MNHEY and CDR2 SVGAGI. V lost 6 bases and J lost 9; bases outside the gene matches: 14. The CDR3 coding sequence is TGTGCCAGCAGAGGGGGCCCCTCGGACCACGGTGAGCAGTTCTTC. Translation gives CASRGGPSDHGEQFF.

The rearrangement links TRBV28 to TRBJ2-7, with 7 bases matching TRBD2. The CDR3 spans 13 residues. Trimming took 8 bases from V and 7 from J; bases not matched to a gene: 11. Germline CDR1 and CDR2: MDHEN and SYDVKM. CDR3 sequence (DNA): TGTGCCAGCTCTCATTTCGGGGGGTGGGAGCAGTACTTC. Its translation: CASSHFGGWEQYF.

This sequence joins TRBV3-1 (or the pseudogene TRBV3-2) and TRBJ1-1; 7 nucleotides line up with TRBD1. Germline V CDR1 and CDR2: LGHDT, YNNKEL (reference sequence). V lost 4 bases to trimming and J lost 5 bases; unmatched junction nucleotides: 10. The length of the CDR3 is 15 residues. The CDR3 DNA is TGTGCCAGCAGCCTTGCCGGGACAGTTAATACTGAAGCTTTCTTT. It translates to CASSLAGTVNTEAFF.

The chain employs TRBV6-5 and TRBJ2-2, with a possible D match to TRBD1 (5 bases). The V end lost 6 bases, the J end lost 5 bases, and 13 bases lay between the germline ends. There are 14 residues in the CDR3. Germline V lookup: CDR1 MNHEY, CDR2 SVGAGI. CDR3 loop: CASRRGSRTGELFF. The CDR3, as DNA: TGTGCCAGCAGAAGGGGCTCTCGGACCGGGGAGCTGTTTTTT.

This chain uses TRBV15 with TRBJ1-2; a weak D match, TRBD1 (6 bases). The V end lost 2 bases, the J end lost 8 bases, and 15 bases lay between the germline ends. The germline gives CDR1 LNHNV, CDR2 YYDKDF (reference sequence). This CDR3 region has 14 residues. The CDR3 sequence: CATSRTTGSSGYTF. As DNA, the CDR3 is TGTGCCACCAGCAGAACAACAGGGTCATCAGGCTACACCTTC. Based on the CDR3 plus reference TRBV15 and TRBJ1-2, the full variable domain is DAMVIQNPRYQVTQFGKPVTLSCSQTLNHNVMYWYQQKSSQAPKLLFHYYDKDFNNEADTPDNFQSRRPNTSFCFLDIRSPGLGDTAMYLCATSRTTGSSGYTFGSGTRLTVV.

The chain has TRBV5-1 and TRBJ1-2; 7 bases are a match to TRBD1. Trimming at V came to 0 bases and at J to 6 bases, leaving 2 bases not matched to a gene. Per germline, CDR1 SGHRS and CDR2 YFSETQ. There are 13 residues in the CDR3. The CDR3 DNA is TGCGCCAGCAGCTTGGACAGGGGAGATGGCTACACCTTC. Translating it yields CASSLDRGDGYTF.

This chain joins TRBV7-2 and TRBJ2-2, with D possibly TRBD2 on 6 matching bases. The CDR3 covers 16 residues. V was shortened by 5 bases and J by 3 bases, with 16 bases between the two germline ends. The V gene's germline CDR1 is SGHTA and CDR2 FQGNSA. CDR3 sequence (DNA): TGTGCCAGCAGCACACCGGGACTCTCCGACACCGGGGAGCTGTTTTTT. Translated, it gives CASSTPGLSDTGELFF.

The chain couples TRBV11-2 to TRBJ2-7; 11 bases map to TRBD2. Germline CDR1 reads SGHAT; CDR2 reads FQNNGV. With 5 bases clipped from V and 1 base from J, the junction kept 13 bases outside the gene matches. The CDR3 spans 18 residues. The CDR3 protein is CASSLSVSGGAVSYEQYF. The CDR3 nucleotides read TGTGCCAGCAGCCTAAGTGTTAGCGGGGGGGCGGTATCCTACGAGCAGTACTTC. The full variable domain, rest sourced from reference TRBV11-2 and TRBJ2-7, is EAGVAQSPRYKIIEKRQSVAFWCNPISGHATLYWYQQILGQGPKLLIQFQNNGVVDDSQLPKDRFSAERLKGVDSTLKIQPAKLEDSAVYLCASSLSVSGGAVSYEQYFGPGTRLTVT.

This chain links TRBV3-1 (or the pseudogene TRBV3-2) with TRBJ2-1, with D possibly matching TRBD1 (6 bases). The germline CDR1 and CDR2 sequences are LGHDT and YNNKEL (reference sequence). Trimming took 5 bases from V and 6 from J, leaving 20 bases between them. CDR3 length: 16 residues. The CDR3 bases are TGTGCCAGCAGCTCGAGGGGGATGTGCTTCCTCAATGAGCAGTTCTTC. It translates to CASSSRGMCFLNEQFF.

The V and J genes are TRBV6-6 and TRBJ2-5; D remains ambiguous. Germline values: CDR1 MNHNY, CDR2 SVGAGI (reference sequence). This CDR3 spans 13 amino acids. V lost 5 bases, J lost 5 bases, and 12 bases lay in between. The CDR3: CASSPTERETQYF. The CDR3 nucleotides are TGTGCCAGCAGTCCAACAGAACGGGAGACCCAGTACTTC.